These 32 T cell receptor beta chains were sequenced from one sample in a study of T-cell reconstitution after alpha-beta-depleted transplantation in children. Library preparation (for TCRbeta) was performed with unique molecular identifiers. TCRdb itself ran the PCR reads through MiXCR, one entry per CDR3 protein. The table records some 300,000 distinct CDR3 sequences, 10% of them present only once. Specimen: PBMCs, collected before TCRalphabeta/CD19-depleted stem cell transplant. Receptors originate from a boy under two years old with acute myeloid leukemia, due to receive a stem cell transplant.

This clonotype occurred many times. The genes are TRBV28 and TRBJ1-1; the match to TRBD1 covers 7 bases. Germline CDR1 and CDR2: MDHEN and SYDVKM. The CDR3 spans 13 residues. V shed 6 bases and J 5 bases; nucleotides not matched to a gene: 6. The CDR3, as DNA: TGTGCCAGCAGAAGACAGGGTTGGACTGAAGCTTTCTTT. Its protein is CASRRQGWTEAFF. The entire variable domain, with the rest obtained from reference TRBV28 and TRBJ1-1, is as follows: DVKVTQSSRYLVKRTGEKVFLECVQDMDHENMFWYRQDPGLGLRLIYFSYDVKMKEKGDIPEGYSVSREKKERFSLILESASTNQTSMYLCASRRQGWTEAFFGQGTRLTVV.

This clonotype was seen ten or more times. The rearrangement joins TRBV7-9 to TRBJ2-7, with D possibly matching TRBD2 (6 bases). CDR1 is SEHNR and CDR2 is FQNEAQ in the germline V gene (reference sequence). The V gene lost 5 bases and the J gene lost 2 bases, with 16 bases spanning the gap. The CDR3 has 15 residues. The CDR3 spells CASSPIMGEAYEQYF. The CDR3 DNA is TGTGCCAGCAGCCCTATTATGGGGGAGGCCTACGAGCAGTACTTC.

A few counts support this clonotype. This chain links TRBV20-1 with TRBJ1-1; tentative D call: TRBD1 (5 bases). This CDR3 region has 13 residues. V dropped 5 bases and J dropped 1 base, with 11 bases sitting between them. The germline gives CDR1 DFQATT, CDR2 SNEGSKA (reference sequence). DNA of the CDR3: TGCAGTGCTGCGCCGGGACGGAACACTGAAGCTTTCTTT. This encodes CSAAPGRNTEAFF.

This clonotype showed up many times. The chain employs TRBV5-1 and TRBJ2-2; D remains unclear. Germline CDR1 is SGHRS and CDR2 is YFSETQ. The V end was cut by 0 bases, the J end by 6 bases, with 9 bases between. This CDR3 comprises 14 residues. The CDR3 DNA sequence: TGCGCCAGCAGCTTGGCCGGTATCCCCGGGGAGCTGTTTTTT. Translating it yields CASSLAGIPGELFF.

This clonotype was counted a few times. The rearrangement links TRBV20-1 to TRBJ2-4; D possibly uses TRBD1 or TRBD2 (6 bases each). Trimming removed 2 bases at V and 7 bases at J, with 15 bases between. This CDR3 has 14 amino acids. CDR1 and CDR2 from the germline V gene are DFQATT and SNEGSKA (reference sequence). CDR3 in DNA: TGCAGTGCTAGACCGGGGGCAAAGGTGAACATTCAGTACTTC. Protein: CSARPGAKVNIQYF.

A remark on this clonotype: This could be a read error, since a much larger clone is one nucleotide away. The CDR3 here is CSVLTGRNQPQHF. The CDR3 nucleotides read TGCAGCGTCCTTACAGGGCGAAATCAGCCCCAGCATTTT. The rearrangement joins TRBV29-1 to TRBJ1-5; maybe TRBD1 (6 bases). The germline gives CDR1 SQVTM, CDR2 ANQGSEA. This CDR3 has 13 residues. The V gene lost 6 bases and the J gene lost 4 bases, with 13 bases spanning the gap.

This clonotype has a count of ten or more. The CDR3 region has the DNA TGTGCCAGCAGCCCCCCCCAGGGGGGTGCTTTCTTT. Protein sequence: CASSPPQGGAFF. The V and J genes are TRBV3-1 and TRBJ1-1, with 7 bases matching TRBD1. Germline-derived CDR1 and CDR2 are LGHDT and YNNKEL (reference sequence). The J segment lost 11 bases and the V segment lost 4 bases, leaving 7 bases of the junction unmatched. The length of the CDR3 is 12 residues.

This clonotype was picked up one time. The V call is TRBV29-1, the J call TRBJ2-3; maybe TRBD1 (5 bases). This CDR3 has 13 residues. V lost 7 bases, J lost 0 bases, and 11 bases lay in between. Looked up from germline, CDR1 is SQVTM and CDR2 is ANQGSEA. CDR3: CSGRQLSTDTQYF. In DNA form, the CDR3 reads TGCAGCGGGCGACAGCTTAGCACAGATACGCAGTATTTT.

This clonotype was seen ten or more times. The CDR3 spells CASSMGQVSSYEQYF. CDR3 nucleotides: TGTGCCAGTAGTATGGGCCAGGTTAGCTCCTACGAGCAGTACTTC. The rearrangement joins TRBV19 to TRBJ2-7; D ambiguous. V lost 3 bases to trimming and J lost 0 bases, with 12 bases between them. The CDR3 spans 15 residues. Per germline, CDR1 LNHDA and CDR2 SQIVND (reference sequence). Variable domain in full (rest from reference TRBV19 and TRBJ2-7): DGGITQSPKYLFRKEGQNVTLSCEQNLNHDAMYWYRQDPGQGLRLIYYSQIVNDFQKGDIAEGYSVSREKKESFPLTVTSAQKNPTAFYLCASSMGQVSSYEQYFGPGTRLTVT.

The rearrangement links TRBV30 to TRBJ1-1; 7 bases map to TRBD1. Looked up from germline, CDR1 is GTSNPN and CDR2 is SVGIG (reference sequence). Trimming at V came to 1 base and at J to 0 bases, leaving 2 bases not matched to a gene. This CDR3 has 14 residues. For the CDR3, the DNA is TGTGCCTGGAGTGAGGGACAGTTGAACACTGAAGCTTTCTTT. This gives the protein CAWSEGQLNTEAFF.

This clonotype was detected only a few times. The genes are TRBV5-4 and TRBJ2-3, with 13 bases matching TRBD2. With 1 base clipped from V and 8 bases from J, the junction kept 4 bases outside the gene matches. The length of the CDR3 is 15 residues. The V gene's germline CDR1 is SGHNT and CDR2 YYREEE (reference sequence). The CDR3 bases are TGTGCCAGCAGCTTGACTAGCGGGGGGGGGGCTACGCAGTATTTT. It yields the protein CASSLTSGGGATQYF.

This clonotype was picked up many times. This chain connects TRBV12-3 or TRBV12-4 to TRBJ2-7, with TRBD1 as a possible D gene (5 bases). V lost 5 bases and J lost 1, with 12 bases in between. This CDR3 comprises 14 residues. CDR3 in amino acids: CASSKDSYSYEQYF. The CDR3 region has the DNA TGTGCCAGCAGTAAAGACAGTTATTCCTACGAGCAGTACTTC.

The table lists this clonotype with a few counts. The genes are TRBV18 and TRBJ2-1, with a tentative D call TRBD1 (5 bases). The V gene's germline CDR1 is KGHSH and CDR2 LQKENI. Trimming left V 6 bases short and J 0 bases short, with 15 bases between. The CDR3 contains 16 residues. The CDR3 DNA follows: TGTGCCAGCTCGCCTAAGATCCAGGGCTCCTACAATGAGCAGTTCTTC. Translating it yields CASSPKIQGSYNEQFF.

This clonotype was recorded many times. The V gene is TRBV18, the J gene TRBJ2-2, with TRBD1 matching over 9 bases. The CDR3 runs to 15 residues. Germline CDR1 is KGHSH and CDR2 is LQKENI. The ends lost 3 bases at V and 6 bases at J; junction bases unmatched: 5. For the CDR3, the DNA is TGTGCCAGCTCACCGGACAGGGGCGCCGCCGGGGAGCTGTTTTTT. This gives the protein CASSPDRGAAGELFF.

This clonotype was detected a few times. The V gene is TRBV20-1, the J gene TRBJ2-7, with a weak D call TRBD1 (6 bases). The CDR3 contains 13 residues. Germline values: CDR1 DFQATT, CDR2 SNEGSKA (reference sequence). V was trimmed by 2 bases and J by 1 base, leaving 9 bases between them. The CDR3 protein is CSARRQDSYEQYF. The DNA of the CDR3 is TGCAGTGCTAGAAGACAGGATTCCTACGAGCAGTACTTC.

A note on this clonotype: Given a much more abundant clone one base away, this may be a read error. The chain couples TRBV6-2 or TRBV6-3 to TRBJ2-1; D is ambiguous. CDR1 MNHEY and CDR2 SVGEGT come from the germline V gene. This CDR3 has 16 amino acids. Written as DNA, the CDR3 is TGTGCCAGCAGCCCCGATGATCCCGGCCTCTACAATAAGCAGTTCTTC. This gives the protein CASSPDDPGLYNKQFF.

This clonotype was seen many times. The V and J genes are TRBV27 and TRBJ2-7; possibly TRBD1 for D (5 bases). CDR3 length equals 15 residues. Germline-derived CDR1 and CDR2 are MNHEY and SMNVEV (reference sequence). V lost 2 bases and J 1 base, leaving 12 bases between the germline ends. CDR3 nucleotide sequence: TGTGCCAGCAGTTTAGCTCGGCAGGGTTCCTACGAGCAGTACTTC. Protein product: CASSLARQGSYEQYF.

J is TRBJ2-1 and V is TRBV5-1, with D perhaps TRBD2 (5 bases). From germline, CDR1 is SGHRS and CDR2 YFSETQ. V was shortened by 1 base and J by 2 bases, with 13 bases between the two germline ends. The CDR3 consists of 16 residues. This chain's CDR3 is CASSLSDYGTYNEQFF. The CDR3 region has the DNA TGCGCCAGCAGCTTGAGTGACTACGGAACCTACAATGAGCAGTTCTTC.

This clonotype has ten or more counts. This chain uses TRBV7-9 with TRBJ2-1, with D possibly being TRBD1 (5 bases). The CDR3 has 13 residues. In germline, CDR1 is SEHNR, CDR2 FQNEAQ (reference sequence). V was pared by 5 bases and J by 10 bases, with 15 bases between. The CDR3 here is CASSPARYREQFF. In nucleotides, the CDR3 is TGTGCCAGCAGCCCAGCGAGATACAGGGAGCAGTTCTTC.

At least ten counts were recorded for this clonotype. This chain connects TRBV20-1 to TRBJ2-2; D may be TRBD1 (6 bases). With 3 bases removed from V and 1 base from J, the gap between germline ends came to 9 bases. CDR3 length: 14 residues. Germline CDR1 reads DFQATT; CDR2 reads SNEGSKA (reference sequence). For the CDR3, the DNA is TGCAGTGCTAGGGGGACACTGAACACCGGGGAGCTGTTTTTT. This encodes CSARGTLNTGELFF.

In this sample, this clonotype turned up many times. The J gene is TRBJ2-2, the V gene TRBV9, with 7 bases lining up with TRBD2. The V and J ends lost 7 bases and 1 base, in that order; junction bases with no gene match: 4. The CDR3 has 14 amino acids. Germline V gene data show CDR1 as SGDLS and CDR2 as YYNGEE. The CDR3 coding sequence is TGTGCCAGCTGGGGGGGTCTGAACACCGGGGAGCTGTTTTTT. It codes for CASWGGLNTGELFF.

About this clonotype itself: This sequence may be a read error, since a much larger clone differs from it by one base. Since the CDR3 does not end with the conserved phenylalanine or tryptophan, this likely comes from a read error. The chain has TRBV28 and TRBJ2-7; D ambiguous. The germline gives CDR1 MDHEN, CDR2 SYDVKM. The CDR3 spans 13 residues. V was cut by 2 bases and J by 0 bases, with 5 bases left in between. The CDR3, as DNA: TGTGCCAGCAGTTTACAGGTCTCCTACGAGCAGTACTTG. Its protein is CASSLQVSYEQYL.

This clonotype was counted between two and nine times. The chain is built from TRBV10-2 and TRBJ2-2, with 15 positions matching TRBD2. The J segment lost 4 bases and the V segment lost 6 bases, leaving 6 bases of the junction unmatched. This CDR3 contains 17 residues. CDR1 WSHSY and CDR2 SAAADI come from the germline V gene. The CDR3 nucleotides read TGCGCCAGCAGAGGACTAGCGGGGGGGCGCGCCACCGGGGAGCTGTTTTTT. Translation gives CASRGLAGGRATGELFF.

This clonotype was picked up many times. The rearrangement joins TRBV28 to TRBJ2-1; TRBD1 might be the D (5 bases). Germline values: CDR1 MDHEN, CDR2 SYDVKM. The ends were cut back, 3 bases at V and 4 bases at J, with 13 bases in the middle. The CDR3 contains 15 residues. The CDR3 sequence is CASSFPRVGYNEQFF. CDR3 sequence (DNA): TGTGCCAGCAGTTTCCCCAGGGTGGGATACAATGAGCAGTTCTTC. Combining the CDR3 with reference TRBV28 and TRBJ2-1 gives the whole variable domain DVKVTQSSRYLVKRTGEKVFLECVQDMDHENMFWYRQDPGLGLRLIYFSYDVKMKEKGDIPEGYSVSREKKERFSLILESASTNQTSMYLCASSFPRVGYNEQFFGPGTRLTVL.

The V gene is TRBV4-2, the J gene TRBJ2-6; TRBD1 matches 7 bases. This CDR3 is 18 amino acids long. Germline lookup yields CDR1 LGHNA and CDR2 YNFKEQ. The junction had 8 bases not matched to a gene; V was cut back by 2 bases and J by 1 base. This CDR3 reads CASSQTTGDPSGANVLTF. CDR3 in DNA: TGTGCCAGCAGCCAAACAACAGGGGATCCATCTGGGGCCAACGTCCTGACTTTC.

Only a few counts were recorded for this clonotype. The chain carries TRBV4-2 and TRBJ2-7; weak D call: TRBD1 (6 bases). The germline V gene has CDR1 LGHNA and CDR2 YNFKEQ. CDR3 length equals 12 residues. Trimming pared 8 bases from V and 1 base from J, leaving 9 bases between. The DNA for the CDR3 is TGTGCCAGCGGGGACATGTCCTACGAGCAGTACTTC. This codes for CASGDMSYEQYF.

This clonotype was seen a few times. V gene TRBV20-1 combines with J gene TRBJ2-7, with TRBD2 identical over 8 bases. Per germline, CDR1 DFQATT and CDR2 SNEGSKA (reference sequence). This CDR3 is 15 amino acids long. The V and J ends lost 3 bases and 1 base, in that order; junction bases with no gene match: 8. CDR3 sequence: CSASAMRGVSYEQYF. The CDR3 coding sequence is TGCAGTGCTAGTGCTATGCGGGGGGTTTCCTACGAGCAGTACTTC.

This clonotype showed up many times. The chain couples TRBV4-3 to TRBJ2-1; TRBD2 matches at 7 bases. Unmatched junction bases numbered 14, after V lost 1 base and J lost 2 bases. CDR3 length equals 19 residues. Germline V gene sequence: CDR1 LGHNA, CDR2 YSLEER. The CDR3 sequence: CASSQVPPYREGTYNEQFF. CDR3 DNA sequence: TGCGCCAGCAGCCAAGTTCCTCCTTATAGGGAGGGGACCTACAATGAGCAGTTCTTC.

This clonotype was picked up many times. The CDR3 loop is CSVGTGRTYEQYF. The CDR3 nucleotides are TGCAGCGTGGGGACAGGGAGGACCTACGAGCAGTACTTC. This chain connects TRBV29-1 to TRBJ2-7, with 9 bases aligning to TRBD1. Germline V gives CDR1 SQVTM, CDR2 ANQGSEA. This CDR3 is 13 amino acids long. V lost 6 bases to trimming and J lost 2 bases; unmatched junction nucleotides: 5.

This clonotype occurred many times. The V gene is TRBV20-1, the J gene TRBJ2-3, with D tentatively TRBD2 (5 bases). The germline gives CDR1 DFQATT, CDR2 SNEGSKA (reference sequence). Trimming took off 3 bases at V and 1 base at J, with 11 bases between the two ends. The CDR3 extends over 14 amino acids. CDR3: CSASPTEGTDTQYF. The CDR3 nucleotides are TGCAGTGCTAGCCCGACGGAGGGCACAGATACGCAGTATTTT.

At least ten counts were recorded for this clonotype. This chain joins TRBV6-1 and TRBJ1-1, with 7 bases fitting TRBD1. Trimming took 6 bases from V and 4 from J; bases not matched to a gene: 11. The CDR3 length is 15 residues. The germline V gene has CDR1 MNHNS and CDR2 SASEGT. For the CDR3, the DNA is TGTGCCAGCAGGGCTCGACAGGGTAGGGGCACTGAAGCTTTCTTT. Translating gives CASRARQGRGTEAFF.

On this clonotype itself: A much more abundant neighbour one base away suggests this may be a read error. The chain employs TRBV7-8 and TRBJ2-7; TRBD2 matches at 16 bases. In germline, CDR1 is SGHVS, CDR2 FQNEAQ. The CDR3 runs 17 residues. The DNA of the CDR3 is TGTGCCAGCAGCCCGGGACTAGCGGGGGGGCTCGGCTACCAGCAGTACTTC. Protein sequence: CASSPGLAGGLGYQQYF.